This passage covers 14 T cell receptor beta chains from one sample sequenced in a study of OX40 agonist ivuxolimab in advanced cancers. Measured with immunoSEQ multiplex PCR; TCRdb has only the in-frame clones, and not every one. The repertoire holds tens of thousands of clones, with roughly 87% as singletons. Sequenced here: CD4+ or CD8+ T cells sorted from blood, sampled in a trial of the OX40 agonist ivuxolimab. These receptor sequences come from an adult with an advanced solid tumor such as melanoma, head and neck, liver or kidney cancer.

The chain is built from TRBV28 and TRBJ2-1; D is unclear. The V gene's germline CDR1 is MDHEN and CDR2 SYDVKM. V lost 2 bases and J 2 bases, leaving 4 bases between the germline ends. The CDR3 is 13 residues long. This CDR3 reads CASSLVPYNEQFF. The CDR3 region has the DNA TGTGCCAGCAGTTTAGTTCCCTACAATGAGCAGTTCTTC.

This sequence joins TRBV9 and TRBJ1-3; D ambiguous. The length of the CDR3 is 13 residues. Germline CDR1 is SGDLS and CDR2 is YYNGEE. Trimming took 3 bases from V and 9 from J, leaving 13 bases between them. CDR3: CASSDPVGGTIYF. CDR3 sequence (DNA): TGTGCCAGCAGCGACCCAGTGGGAGGCACCATATATTTT.

The gene calls are TRBV19 and TRBJ2-7; 9 nucleotides match TRBD1. Germline-derived CDR1 and CDR2 are LNHDA and SQIVND (reference sequence). The CDR3 extends over 15 amino acids. Trimming cost V 5 bases and J 2 bases; bases outside gene matches: 7. The CDR3 DNA sequence: TGTGCCAGTAGTGCCGGGACAGGGTTGGCCTACGAGCAGTACTTC. Protein product: CASSAGTGLAYEQYF.

This chain connects TRBV29-1 to TRBJ1-1; 7 nucleotides agree with TRBD1. Germline CDR1 SQVTM, CDR2 ANQGSEA. The J segment lost 2 bases and the V segment lost 4 bases, leaving 10 bases of the junction unmatched. The CDR3 totals 15 residues. The CDR3 region is CSVAPGRGTNTEAFF. In nucleotides, the CDR3 is TGCAGCGTTGCCCCCGGCAGGGGGACAAACACTGAAGCTTTCTTT.

The chain links TRBV7-9 to TRBJ2-5; the D is unclear. This CDR3 has 13 residues. CDR1 and CDR2 from the germline V gene are SEHNR and FQNEAQ (reference sequence). V shed 3 bases and J shed 0 bases, with 5 bases lying between them. Here the CDR3 reads CASSFENQETQYF. The CDR3 DNA is TGTGCCAGCAGCTTCGAGAACCAAGAGACCCAGTACTTC.

This clone was observed once. The genes are TRBV19 and TRBJ2-5; TRBD2 might be the D (5 bases). This CDR3 comprises 12 residues. V was clipped by 6 bases and J by 5 bases, with 10 bases between them. Germline V gene sequence: CDR1 LNHDA, CDR2 SQIVND (reference sequence). As DNA, the CDR3 is TGTGCCAGTAGAGGAGGAGCCGAGACCCAGTACTTC. This encodes CASRGGAETQYF. The full variable domain, with the rest looked up from reference TRBV19 and TRBJ2-5, is DGGITQSPKYLFRKEGQNVTLSCEQNLNHDAMYWYRQDPGQGLRLIYYSQIVNDFQKGDIAEGYSVSREKKESFPLTVTSAQKNPTAFYLCASRGGAETQYFGPGTRLLVL.

The chain combines TRBV5-5 with TRBJ2-2; no clear D. CDR3 size: 14 residues. V was clipped by 4 bases and J by 5 bases, with 12 bases between them. Germline CDR1 is SGHKS and CDR2 is YYEKEE (reference sequence). Here the CDR3 DNA reads TGTGCCAGCAGCCTCGGTGGGGTAACCGGGGAGCTGTTTTTT. Translating it yields CASSLGGVTGELFF.

The chain employs TRBV10-3 and TRBJ1-1, with a possible D match to TRBD1 (6 bases). This CDR3 is 14 amino acids long. Germline CDR1 and CDR2: ENHRY and SYGVKD. V dropped 7 bases and J dropped 5 bases, with 17 bases sitting between them. The CDR3 nucleotides are TGTGCCATCACCGCGGAGGGGGGAAGTACTGAAGCTTTCTTT. It yields the protein CAITAEGGSTEAFF.

The V gene is TRBV27, the J gene TRBJ2-7; D not certain. V shed 6 bases and J shed 2 bases, with 11 bases lying between them. The CDR3 has 13 residues. Germline V gene lookup returns CDR1 MNHEY and CDR2 SMNVEV (reference sequence). CDR3: CASRPRLTYEQYF. CDR3 nucleotide sequence: TGTGCCAGCAGGCCGCGTCTTACCTACGAGCAGTACTTC.

The chain recombines TRBV7-7 with TRBJ2-5; D remains ambiguous. V shed 5 bases and J shed 4 bases, with 11 bases lying between them. The germline V gene encodes CDR1 SSHAT and CDR2 FNYEAQ (reference sequence). This CDR3 spans 13 amino acids. Written as DNA, the CDR3 is TGTGCCAGCAGCCAAAAGTTTCGAGAGACCCAGTACTTC. Its protein is CASSQKFRETQYF. Variable domain in full (rest from reference TRBV7-7 and TRBJ2-5): GAGVSQSPRYKVTKRGQDVTLRCDPISSHATLYWYQQALGQGPEFLTYFNYEAQPDKSGLPSDRFSAERPEGSISTLTIQRTEQRDSAMYRCASSQKFRETQYFGPGTRLLVL.

The chain recombines TRBV27 with TRBJ1-3; TRBD1 might be the D (5 bases). This CDR3 is built from 15 residues. CDR1 is MNHEY and CDR2 is SMNVEV in the germline V gene (reference sequence). V was shortened by 0 bases and J by 1 base, with 7 bases between the two germline ends. The CDR3 here is CASSLSGTSGNTIYF. CDR3 DNA: TGTGCCAGCAGTTTATCTGGGACTTCTGGAAACACCATATATTTT.

The chain uses TRBV7-9 and TRBJ2-1, with 8 bases aligning to TRBD2. This CDR3 region has 14 residues. Germline V CDR1 and CDR2: SEHNR, FQNEAQ (reference sequence). Trimming took 0 bases from V and 7 from J; bases not matched to a gene: 2. CDR3 in amino acids: CASSLAQRENEQFF. CDR3 nucleotides: TGTGCCAGCAGCTTAGCGCAGCGGGAGAATGAGCAGTTCTTC. The full variable domain, rest sourced from reference TRBV7-9 and TRBJ2-1, is DTGVSQNPRHKITKRGQNVTFRCDPISEHNRLYWYRQTLGQGPEFLTYFQNEAQLEKSRLLSDRFSAERPKGSFSTLEIQRTEQGDSAMYLCASSLAQRENEQFFGPGTRLTVL.

The rearrangement uses TRBV29-1 and TRBJ2-1; D remains ambiguous. Germline CDR1 reads SQVTM; CDR2 reads ANQGSEA. Trimming cost V 1 base and J 4 bases, with 11 bases left between them. The CDR3 is 14 amino acids. The CDR3 nucleotides read TGCAGCGTTGAAGGTCGGACGCTATACAATGAGCAGTTCTTC. Translation: CSVEGRTLYNEQFF.

The J gene is TRBJ1-3, the V gene TRBV27, with 7 positions matching TRBD1. With V trimmed by 8 bases and J by 2 bases, 15 bases remained unmatched. Germline V gives CDR1 MNHEY, CDR2 SMNVEV (reference sequence). There are 17 residues in the CDR3. The CDR3 bases are TGTGCCAGCTTGGGCACTTCTCCTACAGGGGCTGGAAACACCATATATTTT. This codes for CASLGTSPTGAGNTIYF.